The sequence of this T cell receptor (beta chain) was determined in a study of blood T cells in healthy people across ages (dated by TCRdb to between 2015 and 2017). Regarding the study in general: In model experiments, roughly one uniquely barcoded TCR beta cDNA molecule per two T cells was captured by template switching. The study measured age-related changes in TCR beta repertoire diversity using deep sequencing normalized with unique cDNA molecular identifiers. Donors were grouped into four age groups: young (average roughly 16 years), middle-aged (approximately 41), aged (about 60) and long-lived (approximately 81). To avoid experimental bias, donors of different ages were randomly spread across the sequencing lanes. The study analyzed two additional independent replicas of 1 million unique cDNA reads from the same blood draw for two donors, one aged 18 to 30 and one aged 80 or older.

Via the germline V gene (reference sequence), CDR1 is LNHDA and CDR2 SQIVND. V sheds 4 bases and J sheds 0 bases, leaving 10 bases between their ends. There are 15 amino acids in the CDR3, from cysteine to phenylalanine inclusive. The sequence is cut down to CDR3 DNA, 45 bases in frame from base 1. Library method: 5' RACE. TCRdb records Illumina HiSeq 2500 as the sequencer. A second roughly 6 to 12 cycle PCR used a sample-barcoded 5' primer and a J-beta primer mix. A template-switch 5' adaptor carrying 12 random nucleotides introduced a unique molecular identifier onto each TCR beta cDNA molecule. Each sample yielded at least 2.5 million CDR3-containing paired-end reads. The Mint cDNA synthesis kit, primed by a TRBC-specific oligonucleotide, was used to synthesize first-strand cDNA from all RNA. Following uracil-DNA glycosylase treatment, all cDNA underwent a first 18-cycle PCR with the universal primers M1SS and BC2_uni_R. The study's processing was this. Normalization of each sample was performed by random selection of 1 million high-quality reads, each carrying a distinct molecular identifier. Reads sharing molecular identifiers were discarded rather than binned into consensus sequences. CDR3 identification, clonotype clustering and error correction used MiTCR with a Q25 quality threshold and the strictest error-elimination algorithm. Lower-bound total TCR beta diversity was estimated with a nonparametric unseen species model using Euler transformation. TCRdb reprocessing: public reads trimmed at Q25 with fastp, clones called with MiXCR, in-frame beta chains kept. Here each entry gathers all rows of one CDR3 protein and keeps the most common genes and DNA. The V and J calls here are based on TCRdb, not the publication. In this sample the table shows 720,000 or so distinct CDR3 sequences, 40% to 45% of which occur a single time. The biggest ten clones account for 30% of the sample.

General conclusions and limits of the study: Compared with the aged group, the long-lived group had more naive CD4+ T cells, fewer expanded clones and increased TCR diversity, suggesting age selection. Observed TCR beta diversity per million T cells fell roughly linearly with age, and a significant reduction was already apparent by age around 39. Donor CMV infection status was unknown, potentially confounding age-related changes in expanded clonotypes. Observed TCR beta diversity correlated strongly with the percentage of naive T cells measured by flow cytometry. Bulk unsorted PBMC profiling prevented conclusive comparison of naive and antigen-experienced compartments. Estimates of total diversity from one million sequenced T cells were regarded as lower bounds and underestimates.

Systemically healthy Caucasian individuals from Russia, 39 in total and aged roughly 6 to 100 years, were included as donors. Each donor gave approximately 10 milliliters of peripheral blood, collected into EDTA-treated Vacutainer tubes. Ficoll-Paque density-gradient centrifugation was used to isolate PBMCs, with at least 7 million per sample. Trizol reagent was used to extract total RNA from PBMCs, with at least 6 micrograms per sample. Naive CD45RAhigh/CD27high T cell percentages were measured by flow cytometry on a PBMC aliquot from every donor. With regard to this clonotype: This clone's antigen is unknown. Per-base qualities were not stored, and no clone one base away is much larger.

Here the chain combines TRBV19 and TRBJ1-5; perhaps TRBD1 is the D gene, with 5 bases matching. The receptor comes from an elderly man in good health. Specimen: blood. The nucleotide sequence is TGTGCCAGTAGTACCGACAGTAATAGCAATCAGCCCCAGCATTTT. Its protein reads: CASSTDSNSNQPQHF.